This TCR beta chain derives from a study of T cells in Graves' hyperthyroidism and ophthalmopathy (dated by TCRdb to between 2018 and 2021). With respect to the entire study: Peripheral blood was collected at initial diagnosis, before any treatment. To identify TCR V-J signatures that set the groups apart, the researchers used a discovery cohort of more than 95 patients, made up of some 41 with Graves' ophthalmopathy and about 60 with stable Graves' hyperthyroidism. Prospective prediction of ophthalmopathy was tested in an independent validation cohort consisting of about 19 hyperthyroidism patients and more than 15 patients who later progressed to ophthalmopathy. The 85 to 100 discovery patients were randomly split 7:3 into training and test sets. Thyroid tissue and blood T-cell repertoires from six Graves' hyperthyroidism patients were also compared in the study. Following sampling, methimazole starting at 30 mg daily was given to hyperthyroidism patients, and high-dose intravenous methylprednisolone was given to ophthalmopathy patients. TCR Vbeta CDR3 sequencing of 120 to 150 peripheral blood samples (about 45 ophthalmopathy, around 80 hyperthyroidism and approximately 17 progressor patients) is reported in the paper. Beyond this particular receptor, the publication reports: Most expanded thyroid clonotypes (frequency above 0.001) were also found in blood, which suggests that blood repertoires may mirror thyroid immune responses. In cross-validation, a model built on a 13 V-J signature told ophthalmopathy apart from stable hyperthyroidism with approximately 90% sensitivity and about 81% specificity, and in testing the same model reached 80%/75%. Sample size was not statistically predetermined, and investigators were not blinded to group allocation. In validation, the model predicted progression to ophthalmopathy with approximately 71% sensitivity and 72% to 75% specificity, a median of about six months before onset.

Germline trimming amounts to 3 bases on V and 2 bases on J, with 6 as the count of junction bases outside the gene matches. Measured from the cysteine to the phenylalanine, the CDR3 is 15 residues long. The read is trimmed to its CDR3 DNA, 45 bases read in frame from base 1. Per the germline V gene, MNHNS is the CDR1 and SASEGT is the CDR2. The TCR beta CDR3 regions were amplified from the RNA transcripts. A first-round RT-PCR of the TCR CDR3 used the HTBI primer set with the Qiagen OneStep RT-PCR kit. Libraries were constructed in a second round of multiplex PCR, after which size selection and purification were performed. Sequencing of the libraries was done on an Illumina HiSeq2000 using paired-end 100 bp reads. The source study handled its data this way. SOAPnuke was used to process the raw data, removing reads that contained adapters or uncalled bases, had a mean Phred below 15, or lacked an exact match to the constant primer or identifier. High-quality paired reads were merged with COPE v1.2.5, and unique nucleotide sequences were defined as clonotypes. MiTCR v1.1 was used to align the clonotypes against IMGT TRBV, TRBD and TRBJ reference segments. The analysis included only V-J combinations with a frequency above 0.0001, which together covered 99% to 99.2% of the repertoires. The TCS score was defined as the ratio of F50 (clonal expansion) to E x V (chaos), calculated using BLOSUM62-based TCRdist between CDR3 peptides within each V-J. Welch's t-statistics and random forest reduced around 550 V-J features to 10 to 15, which were used in a naive Bayes classifier (R e1071). TCRdb took the public reads, trimmed them with fastp at Q25, ran MiXCR for clone calling and kept in-frame beta chains. Rows are combined by CDR3 protein, so each entry shows the most common genes and DNA. None of the V and J calls come from the authors' own analysis; TCRdb made them. Counted in this sample were 500,000 to 650,000 distinct CDR3 sequences; 20% of them appeared once. 40% to 50% of the sample rests with the top ten.

This clonotype showed up many times. The antigen it binds to is not known. Base quality data are lacking; no much larger clone is found one base away. In the ophthalmopathy patients, disease was moderately to severely active, with a Clinical Activity Score of 3 or more, a NOSPECS grade of 4 or more, and a duration of less than 3 months. The study excluded patients with uncontrolled infections, other autoimmune diseases, pregnancy or lactation. Diagnoses were established on the basis of clinical symptoms, serum thyroxine and TRAb, thyroid ultrasound, and orbital computed tomography. PBMCs were isolated from 8 to 10 ml of fresh peripheral blood by Ficoll-Paque density gradient centrifugation. Total RNA was extracted using Trizol reagent, and RNA quality was assessed on an Agilent 2100 Bioanalyzer.

The source is a man in his forties or fifties with Graves' ophthalmopathy. Sequencing was done on a sample of blood. Recombination joined TRBV6-1 with TRBJ2-5, and TRBD1 matches 7 of the central bases. The CDR3 region: CASSEGQTSQETQYF. In nucleotide form, the sequence is TGTGCCAGCAGTGAGGGACAGACTTCTCAAGAGACCCAGTACTTC.